This T cell receptor (beta chain) is from a study of T cell clonotyping in hematopoietic cell transplantation. Study findings and constraints: No sorting was done, leaving CD4 and CD8 contributions mixed. After transplant, recipient diversity fell while pathologically expanded clonotypes grew through day 180.

A word on this clone: The antigen remains undetermined.

Assay: immunoSEQ multiplex PCR; the TCRdb copy retains only in-frame clones and omits some. The table records roughly 4,500 clones, roughly 84% of them present only once. Blood collection times were about day -28 and days 30, 100, 180 posttransplant. The V end lost 4 bases, the J end lost 4 bases, and 14 bases lay between the germline ends. Germline assignment: CDR1 MRHNA and CDR2 SNTAGT. The CDR3 sequence is 15 residues long. The V gene is TRBV6-4, the J gene TRBJ2-1, with a possible D match to TRBD2 (6 bases). This sample comprised peripheral blood mononuclear cells, obtained 180 days after allogeneic stem cell transplant. This clonotype originated in a male patient aged 60 to 75 who had an allogeneic stem cell transplant from an unrelated donor, so T cells may come from the graft donor. Some clones in this sample may be carry-over from other donors' samples. CDR3 bases: TGTGCCAGCAGTGCCGAGGCGGGGTCTTACAATGAGCAGTTCTTC. Encoded protein: CASSAEAGSYNEQFF.